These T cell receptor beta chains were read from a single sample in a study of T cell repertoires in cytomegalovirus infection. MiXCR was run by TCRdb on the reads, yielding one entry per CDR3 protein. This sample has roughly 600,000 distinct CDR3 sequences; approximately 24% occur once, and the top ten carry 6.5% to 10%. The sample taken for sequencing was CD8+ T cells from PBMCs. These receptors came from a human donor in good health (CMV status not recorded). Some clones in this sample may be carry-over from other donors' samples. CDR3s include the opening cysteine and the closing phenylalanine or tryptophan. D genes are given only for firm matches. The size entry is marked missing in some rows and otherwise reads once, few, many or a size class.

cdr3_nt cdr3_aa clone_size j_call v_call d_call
TGCAGTGCTAGATCATCGCCGACAGACACCGGGGAGCTGTTTTTT CSARSSPTDTGELFF few TRBJ2-2 TRBV20-1 NA
TGTGCCAGCGGAGTTACGAACACCGGGGAGCTGTTTTTT CASGVTNTGELFF NA TRBJ2-2 TRBV9 NA
TGTGCCAGCAGTCGGGGACTAGCGGGGGCCTACGAGCAGTACTTC CASSRGLAGAYEQYF many TRBJ2-7 TRBV6-1 TRBD2
TGCGCCAGCAGCCAAGATAGAGGGGGCACTGAAGCTTTCTTT CASSQDRGGTEAFF many TRBJ1-1 TRBV4-3 NA
TGTGCCAGCAGTTTGTTGGGGACTCGGGTCTACAATGAGCAGTTCTTC CASSLLGTRVYNEQFF many TRBJ2-1 TRBV6-6 NA
TGTGCCAGCAGTACGTGGCGGGAAGTAACCGGGGAGCTGTTTTTT CASSTWREVTGELFF NA TRBJ2-2 TRBV6-2/TRBV6-3 NA
TGTGCCAGCATCACGACAGGGTCCTATGGCTACACCTTC CASITTGSYGYTF NA TRBJ1-2 TRBV6-5 TRBD1
TGTGCCAGCAGCGACCATGGAGGAGATACGCAGTATTTT CASSDHGGDTQYF NA TRBJ2-3 TRBV7-8 NA
TGTGCCAGCAGCTCCAGCCAGGCTTTCTTT CASSSSQAFF few TRBJ1-1 TRBV9 NA
TGTGCCAGCTCCCCTGGGGACCCCCGGAGCTATGGCTACACCTTC CASSPGDPRSYGYTF many TRBJ1-2 TRBV12-3/TRBV12-4 NA
TGCAGCGTTGAAGGGAGTCAGCACATCGGCTATGGCTACACCTTC CSVEGSQHIGYGYTF NA TRBJ1-2 TRBV29-1 NA
TGTGCCAGCAGCCAAGAGGCGCACGGTATCGGCTATGGCTACACCTTC CASSQEAHGIGYGYTF NA TRBJ1-2 TRBV4-2 NA
TGTGCCAGCAGTCCCACAGGGGCGCGGAACACTGAAGCTTTCTTT CASSPTGARNTEAFF many TRBJ1-1 TRBV6-6 TRBD1
TGTGCCATCACCCCGCGGAAGAAGAACACTGAAGCTTTCTTT CAITPRKKNTEAFF NA TRBJ1-1 TRBV2 NA
TGCAGCGTTGAAGGCGGGGACAACTACAATGAGCAGTTCTTC CSVEGGDNYNEQFF NA TRBJ2-1 TRBV29-1 NA
TGCGCCAGCAGCTATACCGGGACTCCCTTTGACAATGAGCAGTTCTTC CASSYTGTPFDNEQFF few TRBJ2-1 TRBV5-1 NA